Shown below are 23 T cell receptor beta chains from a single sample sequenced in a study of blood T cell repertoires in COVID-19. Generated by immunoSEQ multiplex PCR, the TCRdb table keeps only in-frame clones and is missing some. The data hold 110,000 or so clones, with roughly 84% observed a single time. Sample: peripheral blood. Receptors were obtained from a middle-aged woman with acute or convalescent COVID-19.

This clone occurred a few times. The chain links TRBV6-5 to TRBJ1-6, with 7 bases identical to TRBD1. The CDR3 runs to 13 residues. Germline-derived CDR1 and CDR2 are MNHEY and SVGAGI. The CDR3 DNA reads TGTGCTGGCCGGGACAGTTATAATTCACCCCTCCACTTT. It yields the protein CAGRDSYNSPLHF.

The CDR3 protein is CASTPGGSGHGNTEAFF. In nucleotides, the CDR3 is TGTGCCAGCACACCAGGCGGCTCAGGGCATGGCAACACTGAAGCTTTCTTT. The chain is built from TRBV7-9 and TRBJ1-1, with D perhaps matching TRBD1 (5 bases). The length of the CDR3 is 17 residues. The germline CDR1 and CDR2 sequences are SEHNR and FQNEAQ (reference sequence). Deletions cut 7 bases from V and 2 bases from J, with 23 bases between.

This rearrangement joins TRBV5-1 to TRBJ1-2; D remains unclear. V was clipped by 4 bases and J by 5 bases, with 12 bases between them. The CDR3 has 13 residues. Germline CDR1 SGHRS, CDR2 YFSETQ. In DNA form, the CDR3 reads TGCGCCAGCAGCGGGGAGGCAAAATATGGCTACACCTTC. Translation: CASSGEAKYGYTF.

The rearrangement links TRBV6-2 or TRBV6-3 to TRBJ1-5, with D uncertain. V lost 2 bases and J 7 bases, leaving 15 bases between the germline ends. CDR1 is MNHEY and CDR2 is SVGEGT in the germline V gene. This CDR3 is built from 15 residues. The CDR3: CASSYIVGSGQPQHF. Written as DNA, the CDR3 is TGTGCCAGCAGTTACATCGTCGGGAGCGGACAGCCCCAGCATTTT.

CDR3 nucleotide sequence: TGTGCCAGTAGTGCCCAAACGACAGGGGAAGCTTATGGCTACACCTTC. Amino acid sequence: CASSAQTTGEAYGYTF. The chain employs TRBV19 and TRBJ1-2; 8 nucleotides agree with TRBD1. This CDR3 contains 16 residues. The ends lost 5 bases at V and 5 bases at J; junction bases unmatched: 13. Germline V CDR1 and CDR2: LNHDA, SQIVND (reference sequence).

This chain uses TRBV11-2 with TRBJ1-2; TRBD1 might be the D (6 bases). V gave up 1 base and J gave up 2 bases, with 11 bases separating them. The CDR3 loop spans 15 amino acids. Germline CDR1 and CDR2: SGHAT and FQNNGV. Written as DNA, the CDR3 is TGTGCCAGCAGCTTAGTCATCGGACAGAACTATGGCTACACCTTC. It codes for CASSLVIGQNYGYTF.

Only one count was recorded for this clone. The CDR3 DNA sequence: TGTGCCAGCAGCCAACCGGGACTAGCGGGGGTCTACAATGAGCAGTTCTTC. Translation gives CASSQPGLAGVYNEQFF. This chain uses TRBV4-2 with TRBJ2-1, with 14 bases fitting TRBD2. With 2 bases clipped from V and 3 bases from J, the junction kept 3 bases outside the gene matches. The CDR3 contains 17 residues. The germline gives CDR1 LGHNA, CDR2 YNFKEQ.

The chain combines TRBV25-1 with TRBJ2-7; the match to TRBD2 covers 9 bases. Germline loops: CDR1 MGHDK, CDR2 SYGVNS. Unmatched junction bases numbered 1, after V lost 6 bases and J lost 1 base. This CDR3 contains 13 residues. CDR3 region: CASRRGGSYEQYF. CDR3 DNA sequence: TGTGCCAGCAGGCGGGGGGGATCCTACGAGCAGTACTTC.

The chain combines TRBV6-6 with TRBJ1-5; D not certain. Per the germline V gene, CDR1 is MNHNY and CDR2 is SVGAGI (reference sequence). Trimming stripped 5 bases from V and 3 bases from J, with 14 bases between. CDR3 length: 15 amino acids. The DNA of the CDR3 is TGTGCCAGCAGTGGCGGAGGCAGCCCCAATCAGCCCCAGCATTTT. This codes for CASSGGGSPNQPQHF.

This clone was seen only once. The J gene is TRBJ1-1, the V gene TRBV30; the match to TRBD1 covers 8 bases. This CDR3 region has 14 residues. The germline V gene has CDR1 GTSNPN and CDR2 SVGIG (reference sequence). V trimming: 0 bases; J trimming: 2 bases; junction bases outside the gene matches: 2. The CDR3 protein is CAWSVGQANTEAFF. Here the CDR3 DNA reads TGTGCCTGGAGTGTGGGACAGGCAAACACTGAAGCTTTCTTT.

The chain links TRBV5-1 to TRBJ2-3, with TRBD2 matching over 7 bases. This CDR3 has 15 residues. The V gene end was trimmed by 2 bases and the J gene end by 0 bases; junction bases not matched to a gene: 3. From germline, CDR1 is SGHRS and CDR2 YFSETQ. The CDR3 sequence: CASSFDGGSTDTQYF. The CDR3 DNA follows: TGCGCCAGCAGCTTTGACGGGGGGAGCACAGATACGCAGTATTTT.

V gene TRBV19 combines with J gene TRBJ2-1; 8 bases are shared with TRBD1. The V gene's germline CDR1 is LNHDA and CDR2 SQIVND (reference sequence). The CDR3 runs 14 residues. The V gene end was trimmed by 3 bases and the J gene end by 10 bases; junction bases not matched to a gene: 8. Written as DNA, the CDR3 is TGTGCCAGTAGTATCCAGCAGGGGGCGGGAGAGCAGTTCTTC. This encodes CASSIQQGAGEQFF.

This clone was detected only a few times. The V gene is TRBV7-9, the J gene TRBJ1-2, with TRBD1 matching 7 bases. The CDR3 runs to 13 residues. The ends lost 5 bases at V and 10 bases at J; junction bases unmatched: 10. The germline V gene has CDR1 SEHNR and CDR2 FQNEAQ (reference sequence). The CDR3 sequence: CASSLTGQLFYTF. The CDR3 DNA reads TGTGCCAGCAGCCTAACGGGACAGCTCTTCTACACCTTC. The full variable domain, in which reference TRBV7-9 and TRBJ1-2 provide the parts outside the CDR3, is DTGVSQNPRHKITKRGQNVTFRCDPISEHNRLYWYRQTLGQGPEFLTYFQNEAQLEKSRLLSDRFSAERPKGSFSTLEIQRTEQGDSAMYLCASSLTGQLFYTFGSGTRLTVV.

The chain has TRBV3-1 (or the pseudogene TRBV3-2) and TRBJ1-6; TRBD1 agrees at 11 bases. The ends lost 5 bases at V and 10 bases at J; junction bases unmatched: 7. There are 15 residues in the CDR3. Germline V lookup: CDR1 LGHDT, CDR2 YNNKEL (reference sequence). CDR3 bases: TGTGCCAGCAGCGACACCGGGACAGGGGGGTCACCCCTCCACTTT. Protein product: CASSDTGTGGSPLHF.

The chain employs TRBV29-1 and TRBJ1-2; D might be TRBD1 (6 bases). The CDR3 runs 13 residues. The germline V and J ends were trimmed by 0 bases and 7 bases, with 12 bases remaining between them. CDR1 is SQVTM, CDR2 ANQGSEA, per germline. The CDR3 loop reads CSVEEVTGRGYTF. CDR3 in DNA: TGCAGCGTTGAAGAAGTAACAGGGCGTGGCTACACCTTC.

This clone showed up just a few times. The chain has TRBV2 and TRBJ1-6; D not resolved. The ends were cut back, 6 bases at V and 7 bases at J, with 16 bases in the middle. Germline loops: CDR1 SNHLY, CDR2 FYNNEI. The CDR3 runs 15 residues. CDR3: CASRLTGTENSPLHF. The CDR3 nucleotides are TGTGCCAGCAGATTAACCGGAACAGAGAATTCACCCCTCCACTTT.

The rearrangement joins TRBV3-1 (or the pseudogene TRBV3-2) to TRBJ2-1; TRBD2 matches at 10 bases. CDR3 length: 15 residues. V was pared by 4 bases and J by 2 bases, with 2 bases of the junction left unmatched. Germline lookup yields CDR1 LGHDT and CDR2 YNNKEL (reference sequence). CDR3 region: CASSPGTSAYNEQFF. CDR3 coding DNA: TGTGCCAGCAGCCCCGGGACTAGCGCCTACAATGAGCAGTTCTTC.

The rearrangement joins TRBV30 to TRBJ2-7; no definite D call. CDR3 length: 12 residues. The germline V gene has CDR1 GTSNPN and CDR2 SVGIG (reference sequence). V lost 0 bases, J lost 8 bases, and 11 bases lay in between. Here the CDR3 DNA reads TGTGCCTGGAGTGTCCCAGCGAGCCAGCAGTACTTC. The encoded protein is CAWSVPASQQYF.

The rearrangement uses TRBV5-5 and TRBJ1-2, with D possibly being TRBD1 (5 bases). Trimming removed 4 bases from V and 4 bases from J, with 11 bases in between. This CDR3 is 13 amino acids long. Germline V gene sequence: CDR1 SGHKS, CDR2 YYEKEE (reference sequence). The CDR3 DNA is TGTGCCAGCAGCCCCCAGGGTGGCTATGGCTACACCTTC. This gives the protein CASSPQGGYGYTF.

CDR3 DNA sequence: TGTGCCAGCAGCGATCGTGATCGTAGTAGCGGGGTCGAGCAGTACTTC. Translating it yields CASSDRDRSSGVEQYF. The chain is built from TRBV5-4 and TRBJ2-7; 8 positions agree with TRBD2. V lost 4 bases to trimming and J lost 6 bases; unmatched junction nucleotides: 15. This CDR3 contains 16 residues. Germline CDR1 is SGHNT and CDR2 is YYREEE (reference sequence).

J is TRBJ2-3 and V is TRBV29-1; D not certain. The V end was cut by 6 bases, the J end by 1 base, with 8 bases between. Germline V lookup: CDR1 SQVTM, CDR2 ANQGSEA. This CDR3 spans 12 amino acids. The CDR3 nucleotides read TGCAGCGTCGATACAGGCACAGATACGCAGTATTTT. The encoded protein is CSVDTGTDTQYF.

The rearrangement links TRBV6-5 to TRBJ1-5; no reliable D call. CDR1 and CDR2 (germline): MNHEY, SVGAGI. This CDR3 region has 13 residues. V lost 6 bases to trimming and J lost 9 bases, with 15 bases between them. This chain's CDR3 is CASRRHGNGPQHF. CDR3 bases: TGTGCCAGCAGGCGACACGGGAATGGGCCCCAGCATTTT.

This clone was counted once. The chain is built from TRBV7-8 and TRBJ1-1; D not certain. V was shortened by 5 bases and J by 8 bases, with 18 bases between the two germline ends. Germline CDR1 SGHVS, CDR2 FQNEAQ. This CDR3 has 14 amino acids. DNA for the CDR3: TGTGCCAGCAGCACCCTAGGGAGGGTCTCCGAAGCTTTCTTT. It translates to CASSTLGRVSEAFF.